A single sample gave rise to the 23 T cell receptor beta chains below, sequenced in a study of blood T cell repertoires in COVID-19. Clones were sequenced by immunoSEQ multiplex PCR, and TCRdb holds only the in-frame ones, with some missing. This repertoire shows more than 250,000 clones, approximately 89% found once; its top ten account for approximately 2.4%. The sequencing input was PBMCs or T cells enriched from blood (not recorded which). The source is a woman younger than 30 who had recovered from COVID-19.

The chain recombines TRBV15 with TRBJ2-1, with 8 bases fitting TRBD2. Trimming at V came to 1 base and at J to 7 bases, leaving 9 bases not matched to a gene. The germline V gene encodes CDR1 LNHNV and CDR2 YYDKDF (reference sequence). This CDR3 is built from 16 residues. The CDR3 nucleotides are TGTGCCACCAGCAGAGCCCTGGGATTAGCGGGGAATGAGCAGTTCTTC. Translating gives CATSRALGLAGNEQFF.

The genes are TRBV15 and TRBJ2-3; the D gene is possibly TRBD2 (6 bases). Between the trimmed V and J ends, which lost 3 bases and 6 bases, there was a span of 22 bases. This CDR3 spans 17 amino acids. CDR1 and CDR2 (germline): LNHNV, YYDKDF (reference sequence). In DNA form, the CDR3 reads TGTGCCACCAGCAGCGAACCCGGGACTCCCGGGTGGGATACGCAGTATTTT. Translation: CATSSEPGTPGWDTQYF.

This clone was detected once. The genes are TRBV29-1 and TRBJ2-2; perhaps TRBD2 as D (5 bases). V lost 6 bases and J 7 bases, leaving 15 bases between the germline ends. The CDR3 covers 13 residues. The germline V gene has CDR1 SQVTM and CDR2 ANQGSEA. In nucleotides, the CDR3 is TGCAGCGTCCAGGACTCCGGGGACGGGGAGCTGTTTTTT. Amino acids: CSVQDSGDGELFF.

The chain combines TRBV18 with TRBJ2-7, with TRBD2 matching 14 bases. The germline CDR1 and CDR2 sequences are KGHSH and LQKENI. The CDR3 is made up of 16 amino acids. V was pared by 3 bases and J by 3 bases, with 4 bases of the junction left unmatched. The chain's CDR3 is CASSPRGLAGDYEQYF. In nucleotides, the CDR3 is TGTGCCAGCTCACCTAGGGGACTAGCGGGGGACTACGAGCAGTACTTC.

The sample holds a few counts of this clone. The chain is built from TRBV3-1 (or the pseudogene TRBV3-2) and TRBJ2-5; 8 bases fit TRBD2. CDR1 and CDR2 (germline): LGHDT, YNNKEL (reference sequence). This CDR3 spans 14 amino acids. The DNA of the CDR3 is TGTGCAAGTCGGCGGGGGGCTGGGGAAGAGACCCAGTACTTC. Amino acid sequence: CASRRGAGEETQYF.

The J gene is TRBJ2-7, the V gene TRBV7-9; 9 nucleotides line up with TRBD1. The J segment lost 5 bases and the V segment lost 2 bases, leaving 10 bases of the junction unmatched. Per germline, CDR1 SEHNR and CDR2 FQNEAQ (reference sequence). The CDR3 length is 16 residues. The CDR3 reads CASSLPPGQGLDEQYF. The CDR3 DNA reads TGTGCCAGCAGCTTACCTCCGGGACAGGGTCTCGACGAGCAGTACTTC.

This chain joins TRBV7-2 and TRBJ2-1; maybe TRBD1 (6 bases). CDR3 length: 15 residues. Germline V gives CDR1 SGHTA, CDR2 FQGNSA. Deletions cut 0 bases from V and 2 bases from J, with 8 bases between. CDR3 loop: CASSLARGPYNEQFF. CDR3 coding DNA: TGTGCCAGCAGCTTAGCCAGGGGCCCCTACAATGAGCAGTTCTTC.

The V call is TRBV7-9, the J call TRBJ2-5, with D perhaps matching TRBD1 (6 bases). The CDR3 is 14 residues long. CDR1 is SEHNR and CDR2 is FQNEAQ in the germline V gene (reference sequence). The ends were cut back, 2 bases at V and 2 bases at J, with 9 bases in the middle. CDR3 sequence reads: CASSLRTDQETQYF. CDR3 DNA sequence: TGTGCCAGCAGCTTAAGGACAGATCAAGAGACCCAGTACTTC.

For the CDR3, the DNA is TGTGCCAGCAGCGTCGCAGACAGGGGGATGAACACTGAAGCTTTCTTT. Protein sequence: CASSVADRGMNTEAFF. The chain links TRBV9 to TRBJ1-1, with 9 positions matching TRBD1. Germline trimming cut 2 bases from V and 0 bases from J; bases unmatched to any gene: 5. The CDR3 sequence is 16 residues long. Germline CDR1 and CDR2: SGDLS and YYNGEE.

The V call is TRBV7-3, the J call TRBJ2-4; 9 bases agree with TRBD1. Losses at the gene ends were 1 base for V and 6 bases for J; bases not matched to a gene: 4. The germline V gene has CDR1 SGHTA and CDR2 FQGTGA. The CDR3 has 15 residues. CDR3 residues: CASSLSDRGSNIQYF. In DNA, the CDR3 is TGTGCCAGCAGCTTAAGCGACAGGGGGTCAAACATTCAGTACTTC. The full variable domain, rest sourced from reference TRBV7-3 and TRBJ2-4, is GAGVSQTPSNKVTEKGKYVELRCDPISGHTALYWYRQSLGQGPEFLIYFQGTGAADDSGLPNDRFFAVRPEGSVSTLKIQRTERGDSAVYLCASSLSDRGSNIQYFGAGTRLSVL.

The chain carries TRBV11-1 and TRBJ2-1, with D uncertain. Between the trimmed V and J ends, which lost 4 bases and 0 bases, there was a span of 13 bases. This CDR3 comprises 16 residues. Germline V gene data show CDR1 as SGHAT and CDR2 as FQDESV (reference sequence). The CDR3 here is CASSSLRKSSYNEQFF. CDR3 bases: TGTGCCAGCAGCTCCCTCCGTAAGAGCTCCTACAATGAGCAGTTCTTC.

CDR3 bases: TGTGCCAGCTCCTTGGGGGGAGAAAACAATGAGCAGTTCTTC. Amino acid sequence: CASSLGGENNEQFF. This chain links TRBV6-4 with TRBJ2-1, with a tentative D call TRBD2 (6 bases). Germline values: CDR1 MRHNA, CDR2 SNTAGT. This CDR3 is built from 14 residues. V lost 8 bases and J lost 5, with 16 bases in between.

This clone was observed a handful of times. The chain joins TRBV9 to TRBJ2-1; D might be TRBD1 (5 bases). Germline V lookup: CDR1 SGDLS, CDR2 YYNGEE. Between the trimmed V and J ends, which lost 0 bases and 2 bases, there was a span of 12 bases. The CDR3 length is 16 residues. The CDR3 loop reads CASSVDAQGTYNEQFF. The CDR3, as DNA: TGTGCCAGCAGCGTAGATGCCCAGGGAACCTACAATGAGCAGTTCTTC.

The DNA of the CDR3 is TGTGCCAGTAGTCCAGGGGCCCCAGATACGCAGTATTTT. Translating it yields CASSPGAPDTQYF. This chain joins TRBV19 and TRBJ2-3, with a weak D call TRBD1 (6 bases). The CDR3 loop spans 13 amino acids. The V and J ends lost 5 bases and 4 bases respectively, with 10 bases between them. Germline values: CDR1 LNHDA, CDR2 SQIVND (reference sequence).

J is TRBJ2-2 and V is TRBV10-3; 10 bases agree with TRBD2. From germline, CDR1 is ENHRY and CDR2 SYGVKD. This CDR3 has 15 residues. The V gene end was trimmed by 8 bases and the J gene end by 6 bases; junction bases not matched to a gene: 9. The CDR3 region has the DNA TGTGCCATCCAGAGCGGGCTAGCGGGGGCCGGGGAGCTGTTTTTT. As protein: CAIQSGLAGAGELFF.

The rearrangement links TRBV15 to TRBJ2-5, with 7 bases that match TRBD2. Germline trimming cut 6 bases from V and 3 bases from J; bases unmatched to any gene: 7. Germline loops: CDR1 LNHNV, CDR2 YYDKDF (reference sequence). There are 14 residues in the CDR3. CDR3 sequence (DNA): TGTGCCACCAGGCGCGGGGGTTTCGAAGAGACCCAGTACTTC. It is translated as CATRRGGFEETQYF.

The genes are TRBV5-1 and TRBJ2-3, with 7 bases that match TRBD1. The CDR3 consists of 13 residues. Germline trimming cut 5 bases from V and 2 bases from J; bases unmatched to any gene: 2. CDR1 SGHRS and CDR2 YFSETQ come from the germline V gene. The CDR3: CASSGTDTDTQYF. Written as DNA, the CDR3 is TGCGCCAGCAGTGGGACAGACACAGATACGCAGTATTTT.

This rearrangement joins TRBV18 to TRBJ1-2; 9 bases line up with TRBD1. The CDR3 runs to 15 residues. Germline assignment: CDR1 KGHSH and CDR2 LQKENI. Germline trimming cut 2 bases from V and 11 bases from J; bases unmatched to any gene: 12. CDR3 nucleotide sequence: TGTGCCAGCTCACCATCGCGAGGGACAGGGAGTTATTACACCTTC. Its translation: CASSPSRGTGSYYTF.

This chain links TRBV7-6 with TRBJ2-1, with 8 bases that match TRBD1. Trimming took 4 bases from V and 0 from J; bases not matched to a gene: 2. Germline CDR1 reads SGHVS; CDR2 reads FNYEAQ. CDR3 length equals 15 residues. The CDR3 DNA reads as TGTGCCAGCAGCTGGGGACAGGCCTCCTACAATGAGCAGTTCTTC. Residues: CASSWGQASYNEQFF.

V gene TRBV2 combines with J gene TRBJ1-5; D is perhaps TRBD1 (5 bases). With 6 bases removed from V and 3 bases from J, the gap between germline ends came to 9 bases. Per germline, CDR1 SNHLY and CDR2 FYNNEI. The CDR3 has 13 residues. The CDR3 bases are TGTGCCAGCAGAGGGGATATCAATCAGCCCCAGCATTTT. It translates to CASRGDINQPQHF.

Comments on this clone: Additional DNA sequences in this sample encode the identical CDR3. The CDR3 DNA follows: TGTGCCAGCAGCTTGCAGGGGGCGAACACTGAAGCTTTCTTT. It encodes CASSLQGANTEAFF. This chain uses TRBV7-8 with TRBJ1-1; 8 bases fit TRBD1. The CDR3 loop spans 14 amino acids. CDR1 SGHVS and CDR2 FQNEAQ come from the germline V gene. J gave up 1 base and V 3 bases, and 1 base lay outside the gene matches.

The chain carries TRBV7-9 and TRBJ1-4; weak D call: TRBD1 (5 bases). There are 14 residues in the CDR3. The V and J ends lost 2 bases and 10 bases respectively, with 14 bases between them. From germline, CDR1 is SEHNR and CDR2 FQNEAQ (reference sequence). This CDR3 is CASSLNGATGKLFF. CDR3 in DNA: TGTGCCAGCAGCTTAAATGGGGCCACGGGAAAACTGTTTTTT.

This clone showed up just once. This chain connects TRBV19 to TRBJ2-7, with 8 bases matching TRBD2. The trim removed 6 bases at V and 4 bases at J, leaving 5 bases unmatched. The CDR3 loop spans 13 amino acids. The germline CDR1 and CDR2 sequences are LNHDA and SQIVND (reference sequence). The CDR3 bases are TGTGCCAGTAGCCCGCGGGGGGCGTACGAGCAGTACTTC. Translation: CASSPRGAYEQYF.